This T cell receptor beta chain was captured in a study of blood T cell repertoires in COVID-19. Overall study: Material from acute and convalescent COVID-19 was sourced from the United States, Italy and Spain. PBMCs, B-cell-depleted T cells, or T cells provided the cDNA or gDNA that made up the material.

The V gene's germline CDR1 is LNHNV and CDR2 YYDKDF (reference sequence). This CDR3 comprises 13 residues. Trimming took 0 bases from V and 7 from J, leaving 10 bases between them. As processed by the authors: The authors estimated nucleated cell counts from reference gene primer amplification. Here immunoSEQ multiplex PCR was the method, and the copy in TCRdb shows in-frame clones only, minus some. The V and J calls and clone size were taken over from that table, and D and trimming were inferred from the DNA. In the table there are some 150,000 clones, 86% of which are singletons. Sequencing used peripheral blood. The TCR was taken from a woman of 80 years or more in a cohort sampled during active or convalescent COVID-19. The V call is TRBV15, the J call TRBJ2-7, with D possibly matching TRBD2 (5 bases). The CDR3 nucleotides read TGTGCCACCAGCAGAGAGGACTCTTGGGAGCAGTACTTC. It codes for CATSREDSWEQYF. Full variable domain (missing parts from reference TRBV15 and TRBJ2-7): DAMVIQNPRYQVTQFGKPVTLSCSQTLNHNVMYWYQQKSSQAPKLLFHYYDKDFNNEADTPDNFQSRRPNTSFCFLDIRSPGLGDTAMYLCATSREDSWEQYFGPGTRLTVT.